These 4 T cell receptor beta chains were sequenced from one sample in a study of T cell responses to AZD1222 COVID-19 vaccine. TCRdb keeps only in-frame clones here, not all; method: immunoSEQ multiplex PCR. The sample contains 55,000 to 80,000 clones, roughly nine tenths of which appear only once. The sample in question was peripheral blood, obtained 28 days after the second AZD1222 dose. The source is an adult who received the AZD1222 COVID-19 vaccine.

The chain couples TRBV27 to TRBJ1-2; D is unclear. The CDR3 covers 15 residues. V gave up 1 base and J gave up 0 bases, with 9 bases separating them. In germline, CDR1 is MNHEY, CDR2 SMNVEV (reference sequence). This CDR3 is CASSLLGSSNYGYTF. In DNA form, the CDR3 reads TGTGCCAGCAGTTTATTGGGGAGTTCTAACTATGGCTACACCTTC.

On this clone: At one boundary the junction diverges from the germline segment, which might be a read error. The V gene is TRBV28, the J gene TRBJ1-4; possibly TRBD1 for D (6 bases). The CDR3 extends over 14 amino acids. Germline CDR1 reads MDHEN; CDR2 reads SYDVKM. The CDR3 coding sequence is TGTGCCAGCAGTTTATCAGGGGTTAATGCAAAACTGTTTTTT. Amino acid sequence: CASSLSGVNAKLFF.

The chain couples TRBV18 to TRBJ1-2; D is ambiguous. The V and J ends lost 6 bases and 4 bases respectively, with 12 bases between them. The V gene's germline CDR1 is KGHSH and CDR2 LQKENI. The CDR3 runs 13 residues. This CDR3 is CASSPGEPYGYTF. For the CDR3, the DNA is TGTGCCAGCTCCCCAGGCGAGCCCTATGGCTACACCTTC.

The chain links TRBV5-1 to TRBJ2-1, with a weak D call TRBD2 (5 bases). Trimming removed 4 bases at V and 1 base at J, with 12 bases between. From germline, CDR1 is SGHRS and CDR2 YFSETQ. This CDR3 is 15 amino acids long. Here the CDR3 DNA reads TGCGCCAGCAGCCTTACTAGATGGTCCTACAATGAGCAGTTCTTC. This sequence encodes CASSLTRWSYNEQFF.